One sample yielded the 5 T cell receptor beta chains listed below, sequenced in a study of Graves' ophthalmopathy and Graves' hyperthyroidism (dated by TCRdb to between 2018 and 2020). Instrument used: Illumina HiSeq 2000. For repertoire sequencing, TCR beta CDR3 regions were amplified from RNA transcripts. The first round was an RT-PCR using HTBI primers with the Qiagen OneStep RT-PCR kit, and this first round was followed by a second-round multiplex PCR, then size selection and purification. TCRdb took the public reads, trimmed them with fastp at Q25, ran MiXCR for clone calling and kept in-frame beta chains. Every CDR3 protein is listed once, alongside the most common genes and DNA of its rows. The sample table lists a few hundred thousand distinct CDR3 sequences, about 18% of them with a count of one. About 2.4% of the sample lies in the top ten. Material for sequencing was peripheral blood. Receptors were obtained from an adult woman with stable Graves' hyperthyroidism.

This clonotype was picked up many times. A clone one base away is much larger, so this may be a read error. This sequence joins TRBV14 and TRBJ1-1; maybe TRBD1 (5 bases). This CDR3 contains 12 residues. V lost 7 bases, J lost 1 base, and 7 bases lay in between. The germline CDR1 and CDR2 sequences are SGHDN and FVKESK. The CDR3 bases are TGTGCCAGCACCCAGGGGAACACTGAAGCTTTCTTT. Encoded protein: CASTQGNTEAFF.

This clonotype has a handful of counts. V and J are TRBV4-3 and TRBJ2-7; D is possibly TRBD2 (5 bases). V lost 1 base and J lost 2, with 15 bases in between. Germline V lookup: CDR1 LGHNA, CDR2 YSLEER. There are 16 residues in the CDR3. DNA for the CDR3: TGCGCCAGCAGCCAAGCCAGCGGCAACCTTCCCTACGAGCAGTACTTC. Encoded protein: CASSQASGNLPYEQYF.

The sample holds many counts of this clonotype. The chain recombines TRBV28 with TRBJ1-5; possibly TRBD1 for D (6 bases). This CDR3 spans 16 amino acids. Germline V gene data show CDR1 as MDHEN and CDR2 as SYDVKM. Trimming removed 1 base from V and 4 bases from J, with 14 bases in between. Here the CDR3 DNA reads TGTGCCAGCAGTTTATCTGGACAGCCTCTGAATCAGCCCCAGCATTTT. Encoded protein: CASSLSGQPLNQPQHF.

The chain uses TRBV11-2 and TRBJ2-6; tentatively, D is TRBD1 (5 bases). Between the trimmed V and J ends, which lost 8 bases and 3 bases, there was a span of 17 bases. Germline CDR1 and CDR2: SGHAT and FQNNGV. This CDR3 has 16 residues. The CDR3 spells CASVTPRVRGANVLTF. The CDR3 bases are TGTGCCAGCGTCACACCCAGGGTTCGTGGGGCCAACGTCCTGACTTTC.

This clonotype showed up just once. The V and J genes are TRBV10-3 and TRBJ1-5; 7 bases are shared with TRBD1. This CDR3 is built from 15 residues. From germline, CDR1 is ENHRY and CDR2 SYGVKD. The trim removed 3 bases at V and 5 bases at J, leaving 7 bases unmatched. In DNA form, the CDR3 reads TGTGCCATCAGTGACACAGGGGAAGGAGATCAGCCCCAGCATTTT. Encoded protein: CAISDTGEGDQPQHF.